This TCR beta chain was recorded in a study of cytomegalovirus exposure and HLA in healthy donors. General observations from the study: In an earlier analysis, in about 530 donors, most V segments appeared productive either ~87% or ~30% of the time. Common viral pathogens seemed, in a later analysis, to connect with several of the most significant clusters. Cytomegalovirus association was assigned to more than 150 TCR beta chains. Among donors in an Asian-associated ancestry cluster, a later analysis reportedly found fewer N-insertions than the roughly 700-donor mean.

Comment on this clone: Its antigen is currently unknown.

13 Jbeta primers and 60 Vbeta primers were used for the PCR. Data came from immunoSEQ multiplex PCR; TCRdb stores just in-frame clones and leaves some out. The table has 150,000 to 200,000 clones, about 75% seen once. The sequence was obtained from a male donor in good health and CMV-seronegative. Sequenced material: PBMCs.

The CDR3 DNA reads as TGTGCCAGCAGGGCAGGGCCCTACGGTTCACCCCTCCACTTT. Its translation is CASRAGPYGSPLHF. The J gene is TRBJ1-6, the V gene TRBV28, with D maybe TRBD1 (5 bases). Trimming removed 6 bases at V and 9 bases at J, with 15 bases between. The CDR3 consists of 14 residues. CDR1 is MDHEN and CDR2 is SYDVKM in the germline V gene.